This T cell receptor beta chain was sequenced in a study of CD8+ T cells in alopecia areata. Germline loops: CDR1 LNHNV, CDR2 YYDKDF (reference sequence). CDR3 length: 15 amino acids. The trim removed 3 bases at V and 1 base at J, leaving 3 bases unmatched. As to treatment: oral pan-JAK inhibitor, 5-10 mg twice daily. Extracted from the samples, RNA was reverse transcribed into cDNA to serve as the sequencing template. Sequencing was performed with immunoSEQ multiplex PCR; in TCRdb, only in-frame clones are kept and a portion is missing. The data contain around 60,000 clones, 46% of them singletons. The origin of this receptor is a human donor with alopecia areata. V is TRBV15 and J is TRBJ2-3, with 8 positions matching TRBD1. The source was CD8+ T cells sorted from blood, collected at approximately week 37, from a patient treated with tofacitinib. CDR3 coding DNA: TGTGCCACCAGCAGTCCGGGACAGGGCACAGATACGCAGTATTTT. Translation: CATSSPGQGTDTQYF.